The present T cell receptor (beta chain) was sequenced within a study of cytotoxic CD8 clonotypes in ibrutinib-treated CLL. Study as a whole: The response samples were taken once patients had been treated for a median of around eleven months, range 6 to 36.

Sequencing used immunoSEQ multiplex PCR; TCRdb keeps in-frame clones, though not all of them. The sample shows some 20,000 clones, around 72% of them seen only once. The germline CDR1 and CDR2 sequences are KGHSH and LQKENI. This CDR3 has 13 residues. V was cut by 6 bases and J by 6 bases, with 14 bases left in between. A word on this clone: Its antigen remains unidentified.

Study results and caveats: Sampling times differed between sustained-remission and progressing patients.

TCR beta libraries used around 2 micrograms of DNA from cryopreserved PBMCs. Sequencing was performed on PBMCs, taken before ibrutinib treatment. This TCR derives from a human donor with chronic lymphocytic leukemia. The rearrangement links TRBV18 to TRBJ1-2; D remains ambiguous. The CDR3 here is CASSLEGLHGYTF. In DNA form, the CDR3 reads TGTGCCAGCTCGCTGGAAGGGCTCCATGGCTACACCTTC.